The rows below give T cell receptor beta chains drawn from one sample of a study of human T cells and chemical hapten exposure. TCRdb passed the RACE reads through MiXCR, listing each CDR3 protein once. The data contain around 110,000 distinct CDR3 sequences, roughly an eighth of them singletons. The source was whole blood, collected in connection with sensitization to the hapten diphenylcyclopropenone (DPC). The receptors come from a woman between 50 and 59 years old with alopecia areata. Some clones in this sample may be carry-over from other donors' samples. Each CDR3 is given with its conserved first and last residue. A D gene is named only where the DNA matches it firmly.

V	D	CDR3
TRBV6-2/TRBV6-3	.	CASRGRGAGYEQYF
TRBV2	.	CASSQSGSGNSPLHF
TRBV18	.	CASSPNRDSERGYTF
TRBV14	TRBD1	CASSLDRGVIQYF
TRBV2	.	CASGPMGFEAFF
TRBV11-2	.	CASSLAKTTTDTQYF
TRBV4-2	TRBD2	CASSTSGGTTDTQYF
TRBV5-4	TRBD2	CASSLVGGTSHEQYF
TRBV10-2	TRBD2	CASSESRSGRGLNEQFF
TRBV28	.	CASSLTVSAYGYTF